The 32 T cell receptor beta chains presented below share a single source sample, sequenced in a study of blood T cell repertoires in COVID-19. The table came from immunoSEQ multiplex PCR; TCRdb's copy has only in-frame clones and leaves some out. The sample includes 330,000 or so clones, over 80% of them seen just once. The sample comprised PBMCs or T cells enriched from blood (not recorded which). The source of these receptors is a man between 25 and 39 years old who had recovered from COVID-19.

Only a few counts were recorded for this clone. This chain links TRBV19 with TRBJ1-1; TRBD1 matches 8 bases. Trimming at V came to 1 base and at J to 0 bases, leaving 7 bases not matched to a gene. This CDR3 is built from 17 residues. The V gene's germline CDR1 is LNHDA and CDR2 SQIVND (reference sequence). CDR3 sequence reads: CASSIGTGTDMNTEAFF. The DNA of the CDR3 is TGTGCCAGTAGTATAGGGACAGGGACGGACATGAACACTGAAGCTTTCTTT.

CDR3 in amino acids: CAWRGLAGVGELFF. The CDR3 DNA is TGTGCCTGGAGGGGACTAGCGGGGGTCGGGGAGCTGTTTTTT. The rearrangement joins TRBV30 to TRBJ2-2, with TRBD2 matching 14 bases. V lost 3 bases, J lost 7 bases, and 1 base stayed unmatched. Germline V lookup: CDR1 GTSNPN, CDR2 SVGIG (reference sequence). The CDR3 spans 14 residues.

The chain carries TRBV19 and TRBJ2-5; 9 bases line up with TRBD2. Trimming removed 7 bases from V and 5 bases from J; junction bases left unmatched: 11. The CDR3 spans 15 residues. CDR1 and CDR2 from the germline V gene are LNHDA and SQIVND (reference sequence). Here the CDR3 DNA reads TGTGCCAGTAACTTTGCGGGGGGGTCAGGGGAGACCCAGTACTTC. This gives the protein CASNFAGGSGETQYF.

The chain has TRBV11-2 and TRBJ1-2; TRBD1 matches at 7 bases. The CDR3 is made up of 19 amino acids. Germline assignment: CDR1 SGHAT and CDR2 FQNNGV. The ends lost 5 bases at V and 2 bases at J; junction bases unmatched: 20. The CDR3 DNA follows: TGTGCCAGCAGCCCCCCCCTGAGGGCGAGGGGGCGACGAAACTATGGCTACACCTTC. It specifies CASSPPLRARGRRNYGYTF.

This chain connects TRBV5-4 to TRBJ2-3; D call uncertain. The germline gives CDR1 SGHNT, CDR2 YYREEE (reference sequence). The CDR3 is made up of 15 amino acids. V was clipped by 0 bases and J by 0 bases, with 8 bases between them. The DNA for the CDR3 is TGTGCCAGCAGCTTGGCTGCGACTAGCACAGATACGCAGTATTTT. It translates to CASSLAATSTDTQYF.

This rearrangement joins TRBV28 to TRBJ1-4; D remains ambiguous. Trimming left V 6 bases short and J 6 bases short, with 14 bases between. Germline lookup yields CDR1 MDHEN and CDR2 SYDVKM. The CDR3 covers 14 residues. Here the CDR3 reads CASRPSGKDEKLFF. CDR3 in DNA: TGTGCCAGCAGGCCCTCGGGGAAGGATGAAAAACTGTTTTTT.

The chain uses TRBV9 and TRBJ2-3; 9 bases fit TRBD2. Germline CDR1 SGDLS, CDR2 YYNGEE. V shed 1 base and J 9 bases; nucleotides not matched to a gene: 9. The CDR3 runs to 15 residues. In nucleotides, the CDR3 is TGTGCCAGCAGCGTAAAGTCTAGCGGGGACCGGACGCAGTATTTT. Translating gives CASSVKSSGDRTQYF.

This clone was detected a few times. The V and J genes are TRBV4-1 and TRBJ1-1, with 7 positions matching TRBD1. This CDR3 region has 12 residues. Trimming at V came to 3 bases and at J to 10 bases, leaving 5 bases not matched to a gene. CDR1 and CDR2 from the germline V gene are MGHRA and YSYEKL. The CDR3 DNA reads TGCGCCAGCAGCCAGAGGGACAGCGGAGCTTTCTTT. Translation gives CASSQRDSGAFF.

CDR3 amino acids: CATSATGGGNQPQHF. CDR3 nucleotides: TGTGCCACCAGTGCAACAGGGGGCGGCAATCAGCCCCAGCATTTT. The chain couples TRBV24-1 to TRBJ1-5, with 9 bases fitting TRBD1. CDR1 and CDR2 from the germline V gene are KGHDR and SFDVKD. J gave up 2 bases and V 5 bases, and 3 bases lay outside the gene matches. This CDR3 region has 15 residues.

This sequence joins TRBV5-1 and TRBJ2-2; D unclear. Germline V lookup: CDR1 SGHRS, CDR2 YFSETQ. The CDR3 has 13 amino acids. The V end was cut by 5 bases, the J end by 7 bases, with 12 bases between. This CDR3 reads CASSPGTIGELFF. The CDR3 DNA reads TGCGCCAGCAGTCCGGGTACGATCGGGGAGCTGTTTTTT. Combining the CDR3 with reference TRBV5-1 and TRBJ2-2 gives the whole variable domain KAGVTQTPRYLIKTRGQQVTLSCSPISGHRSVSWYQQTPGQGLQFLFEYFSETQRNKGNFPGRFSGRQFSNSRSEMNVSTLELGDSALYLCASSPGTIGELFFGEGSRLTVL.

The rearrangement joins TRBV12-3 or TRBV12-4 to TRBJ1-6, with unresolved D. The CDR3 consists of 12 residues. V lost 1 base and J lost 9, with 4 bases in between. CDR3 residues: CASSLEASPLHF. CDR3 nucleotides: TGTGCCAGCAGTTTAGAAGCTTCACCCCTCCACTTT.

The chain recombines TRBV19 with TRBJ1-2; 7 bases are a match to TRBD1. Germline V gene data show CDR1 as LNHDA and CDR2 as SQIVND (reference sequence). The V and J ends lost 6 bases and 3 bases, in that order; junction bases with no gene match: 7. The CDR3 sequence is 14 residues long. The DNA of the CDR3 is TGTGCCAGTAGCCCCAAACAGGGGTACTATGGCTACACCTTC. It encodes CASSPKQGYYGYTF.

The chain recombines TRBV6-1 with TRBJ2-4, with D possibly TRBD1 on 5 matching bases. Trimming shortened V by 0 bases and J by 3 bases, and 12 bases separated the two germline ends. This CDR3 comprises 16 residues. CDR1 MNHNS and CDR2 SASEGT come from the germline V gene. The CDR3 loop is CASSEATARNKNIQYF. The CDR3, as DNA: TGTGCCAGCAGTGAAGCGACAGCTAGAAACAAAAACATTCAGTACTTC.

The chain joins TRBV28 to TRBJ1-1, with a tentative D call TRBD1 (6 bases). This CDR3 comprises 15 residues. Germline CDR1 and CDR2: MDHEN and SYDVKM. V was trimmed by 5 bases and J by 1 base, leaving 14 bases between them. The CDR3 here is CASSPRTDANTEAFF. CDR3 bases: TGTGCCAGCAGTCCCCGGACAGACGCGAACACTGAAGCTTTCTTT.

The V and J genes are TRBV27 and TRBJ1-1; TRBD1 agrees at 8 bases. The CDR3 totals 16 residues. The germline V gene encodes CDR1 MNHEY and CDR2 SMNVEV (reference sequence). The V gene end was trimmed by 3 bases and the J gene end by 6 bases; junction bases not matched to a gene: 12. The CDR3 is CASSFRTGTGYSEAFF. CDR3 nucleotide sequence: TGTGCCAGCAGTTTCCGCACCGGGACAGGCTACTCTGAAGCTTTCTTT.

CDR3 sequence reads: CSASGGGTDTQYF. CDR3 in DNA: TGCAGTGCTAGTGGGGGAGGCACAGATACGCAGTATTTT. V and J are TRBV20-1 and TRBJ2-3; TRBD1 or TRBD2 may be the D gene (5 bases each). Germline CDR1 and CDR2: DFQATT and SNEGSKA (reference sequence). The CDR3 consists of 13 residues. V lost 3 bases to trimming and J lost 1 base, with 8 bases between them.

This chain joins TRBV5-6 and TRBJ1-2, with 8 bases that match TRBD1. V lost 3 bases to trimming and J lost 4 bases; unmatched junction nucleotides: 14. CDR1 and CDR2 (germline): SGHDT, YYEEEE. The CDR3 has 17 residues. The CDR3 loop reads CASSSPSPGGPVYGYTF. CDR3 DNA: TGTGCCAGCAGCTCCCCTAGCCCAGGGGGCCCGGTCTATGGCTACACCTTC.

The chain links TRBV7-8 to TRBJ1-5; D unclear. V was shortened by 2 bases and J by 2 bases, with 10 bases between the two germline ends. The germline V gene encodes CDR1 SGHVS and CDR2 FQNEAQ. This CDR3 has 15 residues. The CDR3 sequence: CASSLSVQGNQPQHF. The CDR3 DNA reads as TGTGCCAGCAGCTTATCTGTACAAGGCAATCAGCCCCAGCATTTT.

The chain links TRBV2 to TRBJ1-2, with 9 nucleotides matching TRBD1. This CDR3 contains 14 residues. The V and J ends lost 7 bases and 6 bases, in that order; junction bases with no gene match: 9. Germline V gives CDR1 SNHLY, CDR2 FYNNEI. The CDR3 sequence: CASNPGQGFNGYTF. CDR3 nucleotides: TGTGCCAGCAACCCGGGACAGGGATTTAATGGCTACACCTTC.

CDR3 region: CASSYSGVSYEQYF. The CDR3 DNA sequence: TGTGCCAGCAGTTACTCGGGCGTTTCCTACGAGCAGTACTTC. This chain uses TRBV6-5 with TRBJ2-7; D is uncertain. Trimming cost V 0 bases and J 1 base, with 7 bases left between them. Germline loops: CDR1 MNHEY, CDR2 SVGAGI. This CDR3 has 14 residues.

This sequence joins TRBV4-2 and TRBJ1-4; a weak D match, TRBD1 (6 bases). CDR1 is LGHNA and CDR2 is YNFKEQ in the germline V gene. V lost 3 bases and J 6 bases, leaving 17 bases between the germline ends. This CDR3 is built from 16 residues. CDR3 bases: TGTGCCAGCAGCCAGGACGGAACAGGGAACTATGAAAAACTGTTTTTT. Amino acid sequence: CASSQDGTGNYEKLFF.

For the CDR3, the DNA is TGTGCCAGCAGCCAAACGGGACTAGCGGAGAGGAATGAGCAGTTCTTC. Protein: CASSQTGLAERNEQFF. The chain carries TRBV7-9 and TRBJ2-1; 11 bases agree with TRBD2. CDR3 length equals 16 residues. Germline values: CDR1 SEHNR, CDR2 FQNEAQ (reference sequence). The V segment lost 5 bases and the J segment 7 bases; nucleotides outside the gene matches: 10.

This chain links TRBV3-1 (or the pseudogene TRBV3-2) with TRBJ2-3; 10 bases are shared with TRBD2. Germline V gene lookup returns CDR1 LGHDT and CDR2 YNNKEL (reference sequence). The J segment lost 0 bases and the V segment lost 0 bases, leaving 15 bases of the junction unmatched. The CDR3 consists of 21 residues. The CDR3 DNA sequence: TGTGCCAGCAGCCAAGAGTCGAGGGCGAGCGGGGGGGATTCTAGCACAGATACGCAGTATTTT. Encoded protein: CASSQESRASGGDSSTDTQYF.

The rearrangement uses TRBV7-9 and TRBJ2-7, with 9 bases aligning to TRBD1. J lost 6 bases, V lost 3 bases, and 6 bases had no gene match. The CDR3 length is 14 residues. Germline CDR1 and CDR2: SEHNR and FQNEAQ (reference sequence). The DNA of the CDR3 is TGTGCCAGCAGCTTGTCCGGGACAGGGCTCGAGCAGTACTTC. Translated, it gives CASSLSGTGLEQYF.

The chain combines TRBV9 with TRBJ2-1; D not resolved. CDR3 length: 12 amino acids. Germline V gene sequence: CDR1 SGDLS, CDR2 YYNGEE. V was clipped by 4 bases and J by 5 bases, with 7 bases between them. CDR3 amino acids: CASSRANNEQFF. As DNA, the CDR3 is TGTGCCAGCAGCCGCGCAAACAATGAGCAGTTCTTC.

This chain connects TRBV5-4 to TRBJ2-1; 9 nucleotides line up with TRBD1. With V trimmed by 4 bases and J by 5 bases, 7 bases remained unmatched. The germline V gene encodes CDR1 SGHNT and CDR2 YYREEE (reference sequence). The CDR3 runs 15 residues. CDR3 coding DNA: TGTGCCAGCAGCGGGGCGGGACAGGGAAACAATGAGCAGTTCTTC. Residues: CASSGAGQGNNEQFF.

In DNA form, the CDR3 reads TGTGCCAGCAGTACAGGGGATAGCTATGGCTACACCTTC. As protein: CASSTGDSYGYTF. This chain links TRBV6-6 with TRBJ1-2, with TRBD1 matching 7 bases. The CDR3 runs to 13 residues. Per the germline V gene, CDR1 is MNHNY and CDR2 is SVGAGI (reference sequence). After removal of 5 bases from V and 4 bases from J, the junction contained 4 bases not matched to a gene.

The V call is TRBV5-1, the J call TRBJ2-7, with D tentatively TRBD2 (5 bases). This CDR3 region has 18 residues. Germline V CDR1 and CDR2: SGHRS, YFSETQ. Trimming left V 0 bases short and J 0 bases short, with 19 bases between. The CDR3 region has the DNA TGCGCCAGCAGCTTGGGGACTCGGGGTTTGTTTTTCTCCTACGAGCAGTACTTC. Protein: CASSLGTRGLFFSYEQYF. Drawing the rest from reference TRBV5-1 and TRBJ2-7, the complete variable domain is KAGVTQTPRYLIKTRGQQVTLSCSPISGHRSVSWYQQTPGQGLQFLFEYFSETQRNKGNFPGRFSGRQFSNSRSEMNVSTLELGDSALYLCASSLGTRGLFFSYEQYFGPGTRLTVT.

This sequence joins TRBV18 and TRBJ2-5, with D perhaps TRBD1 (5 bases). This CDR3 is built from 14 residues. Trimming left V 2 bases short and J 2 bases short, with 9 bases between. The germline CDR1 and CDR2 sequences are KGHSH and LQKENI. CDR3 protein: CASSPKGIQETQYF. The CDR3 region has the DNA TGTGCCAGCTCACCAAAGGGGATACAAGAGACCCAGTACTTC. Full variable domain (rest looked up from reference TRBV18 and TRBJ2-5): NAGVMQNPRHLVRRRGQEARLRCSPMKGHSHVYWYRQLPEEGLKFMVYLQKENIIDESGMPKERFSAEFPKEGPSILRIQQVVRGDSAAYFCASSPKGIQETQYFGPGTRLLVL.

The rearrangement links TRBV3-1 (or the pseudogene TRBV3-2) to TRBJ2-5, with D possibly being TRBD1 (5 bases). CDR3 length: 19 amino acids. The germline V gene encodes CDR1 LGHDT and CDR2 YNNKEL (reference sequence). V was pared by 4 bases and J by 1 base, with 25 bases between. CDR3 sequence (DNA): TGTGCCAGCAGCCCCCTCCTCCCAGACGTCGGACACCTCCAAGAGACCCAGTACTTC. This encodes CASSPLLPDVGHLQETQYF.

This clone was observed a single time. The chain has TRBV3-1 (or the pseudogene TRBV3-2) and TRBJ1-2; 7 bases match TRBD1. The CDR3 consists of 14 residues. Per the germline V gene, CDR1 is LGHDT and CDR2 is YNNKEL (reference sequence). Trimming at V came to 3 bases and at J to 8 bases, leaving 9 bases not matched to a gene. The CDR3 reads CASSHADRVGGYTF. In DNA, the CDR3 is TGTGCCAGCAGCCACGCAGACAGGGTAGGCGGCTACACCTTC.

The table lists this clone with a few counts. The chain is built from TRBV7-9 and TRBJ1-2; the match to TRBD1 covers 7 bases. After removal of 1 base from V and 4 bases from J, the junction contained 3 bases not matched to a gene. Germline CDR1 reads SEHNR; CDR2 reads FQNEAQ (reference sequence). This CDR3 is 14 amino acids long. The CDR3 region has the DNA TGTGCCAGCAGCTTAGAAGACAGGGCCTATGGCTACACCTTC. This sequence encodes CASSLEDRAYGYTF.